This record concerns one TCR beta chain sequence. The target of this receptor is not known. It has no much larger one-base neighbor in the sample; base qualities were not kept. The record originates from a study of graft-versus-host responses after intestinal transplantation (dated by TCRdb to the early 2020s). About the full investigation: Multivisceral, liver-intestinal, or isolated intestinal transplants were received by the recipients. Anti-thymocyte globulin induction was given to all recipients, followed by maintenance tacrolimus and steroids for about 3 years. Donor T cell macrochimerism was defined as a peak of at least 4% donor T cells among recipient peripheral blood mononuclear cells. The cohort enrolled roughly 25 intestinal transplant recipients including one retransplant, and a few patients lacking pretransplant specimens were excluded. Alloreactive clones were identified by sequencing pre-transplant mixed lymphocyte reaction products and comparing these products with unstimulated pre-transplant donor and recipient T cells. Rather than being sequenced by the commercial service, samples from a few later patients were sequenced in-house on an Illumina MiSeq and processed with MiXCR. Graft-versus-host and host-versus-graft alloreactive T cell clones were tracked in the graft, circulation and bone marrow after intestinal transplantation using bulk TCR-beta CDR3 sequencing. Study-wide findings and limitations: Conclusions were limited by the relatively low number and heterogeneity of intestinal transplant patients. GvH clones were detected in recipient bone marrow, and some appeared earlier in ileal mucosa or blood, consistent with an intestinal mucosal origin. Early after transplant, declines in HvG clones were associated with peak levels of circulating GvH clones. Patients with donor T cell macrochimerism had high GvH to HvG T cell clonal ratios in their allografts.

CDR1 and CDR2 are drawn from the germline V gene: SGDLS, YYNGEE. Trimming takes 4 bases off V and 3 bases off J; junction bases not matched to a gene: 13. The CDR3 goes from the cysteine to the phenylalanine over 16 residues. The kept DNA is CDR3 alone, 48 bases in frame from the first base. The library was made by the immunoSEQ multiplex PCR assay. For most patients, genomic DNA was isolated using the Qiagen DNeasy Blood and Tissue Kit and was shipped frozen to Adaptive Biotechnologies for TCR sequencing. For most patients, high-throughput TCR-beta CDR3 sequencing of genomic DNA was performed by Adaptive Biotechnologies. In the paper's pipeline: Adaptive's ImmunoSEQ software supplied the TCR sequencing data for 18 patients, while MiXCR and VDJtools were used to process a few other patients. CD4 versus CD8 sorting errors were corrected by removing sequences found in both subsets at a frequency ratio below 5:1. CDR3 nucleotide sequences shared by donor and recipient were removed because the origin of these sequences could not be assigned. To be classed as alloreactive, a clone needed at least 2-fold expansion over unstimulated cells and a minimum CFSE-low frequency of 0.002% (template counts) or 0.001% (read counts). Clones were considered mappable if detected in sequenced pre-transplant spleen, lymph node, or MLR CFSE-low populations of the donor or recipient. Cumulative frequency of alloreactive clones was calculated as a percentage of all sequences weighted by copy number. The clones in this table, taken by TCRdb from immuneACCESS, are in-frame only. Not every clone is retained; where verified, under half of the shortfall comes from an unresolved V gene, and the cause of the rest is unknown. The V and J calls and the clone size are those of that table, but D and trimming were determined from the DNA. The sample table records approximately 26,000 clones; more than 75% of these occur just once. 0.65% to 0.75% of the sample is held by the ten biggest clonotypes.

Taken with the paper, the label for time point translates to: cells obtained before transplantation from donor or recipient. CD3+CD4+ and CD3+CD8+ populations were FACS-sorted from unstimulated pre-transplant donor and recipient cells taken from spleen or lymph nodes. Recombination connected TRBV9 to TRBJ2-7, with TRBD1 matching 7 junction bases. This receptor was identified in a human donor who received an intestinal transplant. This material consisted of unstimulated CD4+ T cells sorted from spleen or lymph node cells, taken before intestinal transplant. Here the CDR3 is given as CASSPKDRKGFYEQYF. The DNA is TGTGCCAGCAGCCCCAAGGACAGGAAGGGTTTCTACGAGCAGTACTTC.